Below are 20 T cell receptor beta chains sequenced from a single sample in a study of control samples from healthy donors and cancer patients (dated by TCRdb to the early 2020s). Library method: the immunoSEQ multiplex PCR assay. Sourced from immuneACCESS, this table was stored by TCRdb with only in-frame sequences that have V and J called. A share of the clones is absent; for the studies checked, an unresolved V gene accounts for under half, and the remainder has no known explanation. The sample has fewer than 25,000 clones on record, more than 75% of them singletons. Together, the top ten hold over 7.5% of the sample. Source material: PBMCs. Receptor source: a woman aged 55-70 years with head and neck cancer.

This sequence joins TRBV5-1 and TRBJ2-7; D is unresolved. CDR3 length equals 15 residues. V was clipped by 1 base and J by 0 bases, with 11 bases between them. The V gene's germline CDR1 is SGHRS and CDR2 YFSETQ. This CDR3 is CASSLIRASSYEQYF. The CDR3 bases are TGCGCCAGCAGCTTGATACGCGCGAGCTCCTACGAGCAGTACTTC.

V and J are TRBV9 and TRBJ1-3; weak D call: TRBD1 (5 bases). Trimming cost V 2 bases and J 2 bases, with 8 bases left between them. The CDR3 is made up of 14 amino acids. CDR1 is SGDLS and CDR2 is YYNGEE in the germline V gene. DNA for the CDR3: TGTGCCAGCAGCGTTTCGGGGGCTGGAAACACCATATATTTT. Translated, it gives CASSVSGAGNTIYF.

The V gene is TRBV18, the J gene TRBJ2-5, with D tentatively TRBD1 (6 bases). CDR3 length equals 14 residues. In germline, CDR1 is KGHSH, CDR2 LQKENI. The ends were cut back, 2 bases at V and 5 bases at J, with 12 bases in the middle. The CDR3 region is CASSPGGDSETQYF. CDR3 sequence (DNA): TGTGCCAGCTCACCAGGGGGCGATTCGGAGACCCAGTACTTC. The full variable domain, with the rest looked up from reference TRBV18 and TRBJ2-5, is NAGVMQNPRHLVRRRGQEARLRCSPMKGHSHVYWYRQLPEEGLKFMVYLQKENIIDESGMPKERFSAEFPKEGPSILRIQQVVRGDSAAYFCASSPGGDSETQYFGPGTRLLVL.

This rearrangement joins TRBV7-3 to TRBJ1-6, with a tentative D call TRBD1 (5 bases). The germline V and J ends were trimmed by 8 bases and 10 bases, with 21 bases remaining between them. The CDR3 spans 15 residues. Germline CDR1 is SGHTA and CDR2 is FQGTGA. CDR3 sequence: CASAARSGGFSPLHF. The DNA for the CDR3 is TGTGCCAGCGCGGCCCGCAGCGGGGGTTTCTCACCCCTCCACTTT.

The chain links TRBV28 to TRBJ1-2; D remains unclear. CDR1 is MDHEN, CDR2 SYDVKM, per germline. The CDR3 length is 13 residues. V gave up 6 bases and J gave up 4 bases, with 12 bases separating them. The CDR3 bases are TGTGCCAGCAGCCCCTTCTCGGCCTATGGCTACACCTTC. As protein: CASSPFSAYGYTF.

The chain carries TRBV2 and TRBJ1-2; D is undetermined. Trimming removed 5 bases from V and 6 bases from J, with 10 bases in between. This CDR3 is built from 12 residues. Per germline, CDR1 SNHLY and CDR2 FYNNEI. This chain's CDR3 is CASSLITNGYTF. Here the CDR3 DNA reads TGTGCCAGCAGTTTAATCACGAATGGCTACACCTTC.

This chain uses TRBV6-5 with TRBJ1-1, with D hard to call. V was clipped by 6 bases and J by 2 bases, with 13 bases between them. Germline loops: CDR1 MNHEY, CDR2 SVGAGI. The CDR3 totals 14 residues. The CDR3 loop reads CASRMTSRNTEAFF. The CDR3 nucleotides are TGTGCCAGCAGGATGACAAGTCGTAACACTGAAGCTTTCTTT.

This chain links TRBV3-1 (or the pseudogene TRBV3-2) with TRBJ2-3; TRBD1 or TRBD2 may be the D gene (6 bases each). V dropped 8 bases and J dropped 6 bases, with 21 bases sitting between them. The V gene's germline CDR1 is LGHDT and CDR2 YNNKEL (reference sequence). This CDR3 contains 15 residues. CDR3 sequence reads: CASGEGGGRPDTQYF. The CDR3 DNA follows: TGTGCCAGCGGAGAGGGTGGGGGGCGCCCCGATACGCAGTATTTT.

In DNA, the CDR3 is TGTGCCAGCAGCGCGCAGGACATCTATGGCTACACCTTC. Its protein product is CASSAQDIYGYTF. This chain joins TRBV5-6 and TRBJ1-2; maybe TRBD1 (5 bases). The CDR3 consists of 13 residues. V shed 4 bases and J shed 4 bases, with 11 bases lying between them. Germline V lookup: CDR1 SGHDT, CDR2 YYEEEE.

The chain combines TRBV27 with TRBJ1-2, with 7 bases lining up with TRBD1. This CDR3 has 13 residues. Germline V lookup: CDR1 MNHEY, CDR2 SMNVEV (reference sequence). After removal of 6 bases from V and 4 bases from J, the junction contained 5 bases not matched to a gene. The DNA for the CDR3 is TGTGCCAGCAGCGCCGGGACAGTCTATGGCTACACCTTC. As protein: CASSAGTVYGYTF.

The CDR3 DNA follows: TGTGCCACCAGTGCCTCGCGATGGGACACCTACAATGAGCAGTTCTTC. This encodes CATSASRWDTYNEQFF. The chain uses TRBV24-1 and TRBJ2-1, with a tentative D call TRBD1 (6 bases). Trimming left V 5 bases short and J 2 bases short, with 15 bases between. The CDR3 consists of 16 residues. Germline V lookup: CDR1 KGHDR, CDR2 SFDVKD.

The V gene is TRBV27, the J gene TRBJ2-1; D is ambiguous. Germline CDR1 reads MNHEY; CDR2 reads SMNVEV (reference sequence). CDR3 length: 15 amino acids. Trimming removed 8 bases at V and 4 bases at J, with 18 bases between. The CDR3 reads CASASSVWEYNEQFF. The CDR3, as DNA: TGTGCCAGCGCCTCCTCGGTCTGGGAATACAATGAGCAGTTCTTC.

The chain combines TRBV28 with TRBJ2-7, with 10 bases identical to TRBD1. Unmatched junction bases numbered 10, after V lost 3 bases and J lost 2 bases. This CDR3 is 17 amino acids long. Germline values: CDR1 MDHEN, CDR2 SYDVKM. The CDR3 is CASSFVDRTGGAYEQYF. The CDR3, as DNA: TGTGCCAGCAGTTTCGTTGATCGGACAGGGGGGGCCTACGAGCAGTACTTC.

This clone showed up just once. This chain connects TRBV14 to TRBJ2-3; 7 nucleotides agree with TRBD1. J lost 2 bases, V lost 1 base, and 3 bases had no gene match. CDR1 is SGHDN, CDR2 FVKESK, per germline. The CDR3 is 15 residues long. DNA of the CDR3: TGTGCCAGCAGCCAAGGGGACAGCCTCACAGATACGCAGTATTTT. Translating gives CASSQGDSLTDTQYF.

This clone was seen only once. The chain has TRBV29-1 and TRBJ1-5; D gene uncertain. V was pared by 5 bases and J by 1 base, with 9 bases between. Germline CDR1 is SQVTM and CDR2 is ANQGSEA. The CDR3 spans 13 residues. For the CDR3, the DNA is TGCAGCGTTATTGGGGAGAGCAATCAGCCCCAGCATTTT. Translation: CSVIGESNQPQHF.

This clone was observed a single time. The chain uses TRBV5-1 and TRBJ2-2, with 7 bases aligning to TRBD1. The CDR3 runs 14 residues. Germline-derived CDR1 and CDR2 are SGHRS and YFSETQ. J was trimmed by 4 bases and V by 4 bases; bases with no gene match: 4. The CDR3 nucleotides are TGCGCCAGCAGCCCGACAGGGTCCACCGGGGAGCTGTTTTTT. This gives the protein CASSPTGSTGELFF.

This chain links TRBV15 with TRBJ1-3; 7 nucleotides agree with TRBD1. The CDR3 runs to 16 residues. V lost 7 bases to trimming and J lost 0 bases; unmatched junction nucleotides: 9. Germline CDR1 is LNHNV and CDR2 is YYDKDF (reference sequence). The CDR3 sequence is CATKRDSGGSGNTIYF. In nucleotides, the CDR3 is TGTGCCACCAAGAGGGACAGTGGAGGCTCTGGAAACACCATATATTTT.

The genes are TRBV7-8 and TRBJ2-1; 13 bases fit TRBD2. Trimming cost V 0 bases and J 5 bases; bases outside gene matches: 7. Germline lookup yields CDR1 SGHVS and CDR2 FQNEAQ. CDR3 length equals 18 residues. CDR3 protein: CASSLALLAGGWDNEQFF. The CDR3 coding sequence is TGTGCCAGCAGCTTAGCGCTACTAGCGGGAGGGTGGGACAATGAGCAGTTCTTC.

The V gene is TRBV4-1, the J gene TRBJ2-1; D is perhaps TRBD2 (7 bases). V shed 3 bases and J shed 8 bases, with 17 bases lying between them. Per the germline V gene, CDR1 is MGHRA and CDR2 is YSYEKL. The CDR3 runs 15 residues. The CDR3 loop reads CASSHGVGGEDEQFF. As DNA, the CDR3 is TGCGCCAGCAGCCATGGCGTAGGGGGGGAGGATGAGCAGTTCTTC.

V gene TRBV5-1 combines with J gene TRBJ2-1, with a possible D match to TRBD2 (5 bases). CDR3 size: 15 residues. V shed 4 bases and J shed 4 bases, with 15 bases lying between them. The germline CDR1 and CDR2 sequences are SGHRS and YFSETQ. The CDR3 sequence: CASSPSEGIYNEQFF. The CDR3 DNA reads TGCGCCAGCAGCCCTAGTGAGGGTATATACAATGAGCAGTTCTTC.